This T cell receptor (beta chain) was recovered during a study of OX40 agonist ivuxolimab in advanced cancers. Germline CDR1 reads SGHRS; CDR2 reads YFSETQ. V was clipped by 3 bases and J by 3 bases, with 4 bases between them. The CDR3 is made up of 12 amino acids. Sequenced by immunoSEQ multiplex PCR; TCRdb stores in-frame clones only, minus some. This table has tens of thousands of clones, 75% to 85% appearing once. The TCR sequence derives from an adult with an advanced solid tumor such as melanoma, head and neck, liver or kidney cancer. The V and J genes are TRBV5-1 and TRBJ2-1; D unclear. The sample consisted of CD4+ or CD8+ T cells sorted from blood, taken in a trial of the OX40 agonist ivuxolimab. CDR3: CASSWDYNEQFF. Here the CDR3 DNA reads TGCGCCAGCAGCTGGGACTACAATGAGCAGTTCTTC.